A selection of T cell receptor beta chains follows, all from one sample in a study of blood T cell repertoires in COVID-19. The table came from immunoSEQ multiplex PCR; TCRdb's copy has only in-frame clones and leaves some out. This sample has roughly 200,000 clones; 88% occur once, and the top ten carry under 2%. The sequenced material came from peripheral blood. The receptors originated from a man younger than 35 with active or convalescent COVID-19. CDR3s leave out the opening cysteine and the closing phenylalanine or tryptophan. The order of the fields is V gene, CDR3 protein.

>TRBV18
ASSPLDSTGGYT
>TRBV27
ASSPGQVLRGNEQF
>TRBV7-3
ASSLMGWAGVETQY
>TRBV10-3
AIREAANTGELF
>TRBV7-9
ASSPDGLYEQY
>TRBV5-4
ASSPTSGRDTQY
>TRBV27
ASSFWGGTEAF
>TRBV6-2/TRBV6-3
ASSPRGSWGYT
>TRBV6-6
ASSYVAGIAYEQY
>TRBV10-1
ASGTAYFYGYT
>TRBV7-9
ASETGTGELF
>TRBV5-1
ASSLANGGSGYT
>TRBV28
ASSLSGGGTGELF
>TRBV6-5
ASSQRLSTDTQY
>TRBV19
ASMGRQTATNEKLF
>TRBV6-5
ASSYSGGIGNTIY
>TRBV12-5
ASGLEGGASPLH